The clone carrying this T cell receptor (beta chain) was counted only a few times. Its antigen is currently unknown. These data originate in a study of CD8 T cells in ankylosing spondylitis. General study results and limits: Ankylosing spondylitis blood appeared to be characterized by a TCR beta motif of under ten highly homologous variants.

The CDR3 length is 14 residues. V lost 5 bases and J lost 7; bases outside the gene matches: 7. Germline assignment: CDR1 MDHEN and CDR2 SYDVKM. In TCRdb, the 5' RACE reads were re-called with MiXCR into one record per CDR3 protein. The table has 17,000 or so distinct CDR3 sequences, less than 9.5% seen once. The chain links TRBV28 to TRBJ2-1, with 8 bases that match TRBD1. This sequence originates from a male donor with ankylosing spondylitis or in good health (not recorded which). The sequenced sample consisted of blood. As DNA, the CDR3 is TGTGCCAGCAGTGACCCCGGGACAGGTAATGAGCAGTTCTTC. Protein: CASSDPGTGNEQFF. The full variable domain, completed using reference TRBV28 and TRBJ2-1, is DVKVTQSSRYLVKRTGEKVFLECVQDMDHENMFWYRQDPGLGLRLIYFSYDVKMKEKGDIPEGYSVSREKKERFSLILESASTNQTSMYLCASSDPGTGNEQFFGPGTRLTVL.